This TCR beta chain was identified during a study of T cell changes during pregnancy in multiple sclerosis. TCRdb keeps only in-frame clones here, not all; method: immunoSEQ multiplex PCR. The table has about 59,000 clones, roughly 92% seen once. This CDR3 comprises 13 residues. Germline V CDR1 and CDR2: KGHSH, LQKENI. Trimming shortened V by 3 bases and J by 2 bases, and 6 bases separated the two germline ends. This chain joins TRBV18 and TRBJ2-3; D remains unclear. The source is a female donor with multiple sclerosis, enrolled in a pregnancy study. The input for sequencing was CD8+ T cells from peripheral blood mononuclear cells, taken in the third trimester of pregnancy. CDR3 loop: CASSPANTDTQYF. The CDR3, as DNA: TGTGCCAGCTCACCGGCCAACACAGATACGCAGTATTTT.